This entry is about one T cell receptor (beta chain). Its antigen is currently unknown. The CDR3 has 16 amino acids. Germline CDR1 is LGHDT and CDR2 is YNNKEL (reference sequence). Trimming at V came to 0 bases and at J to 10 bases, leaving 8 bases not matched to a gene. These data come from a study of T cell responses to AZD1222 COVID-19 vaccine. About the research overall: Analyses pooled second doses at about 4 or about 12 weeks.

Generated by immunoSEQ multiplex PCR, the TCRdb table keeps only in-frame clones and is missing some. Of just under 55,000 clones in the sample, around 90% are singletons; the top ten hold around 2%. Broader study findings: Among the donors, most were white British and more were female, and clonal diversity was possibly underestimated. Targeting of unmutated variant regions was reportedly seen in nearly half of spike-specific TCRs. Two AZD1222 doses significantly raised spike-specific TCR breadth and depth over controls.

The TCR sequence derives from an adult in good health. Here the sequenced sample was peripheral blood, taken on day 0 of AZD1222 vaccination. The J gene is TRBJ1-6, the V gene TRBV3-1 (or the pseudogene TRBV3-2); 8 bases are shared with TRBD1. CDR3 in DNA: TGTGCCAGCAGCCAAGATTTGACAGGGGCGAGATCACCCCTCCACTTT. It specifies CASSQDLTGARSPLHF.